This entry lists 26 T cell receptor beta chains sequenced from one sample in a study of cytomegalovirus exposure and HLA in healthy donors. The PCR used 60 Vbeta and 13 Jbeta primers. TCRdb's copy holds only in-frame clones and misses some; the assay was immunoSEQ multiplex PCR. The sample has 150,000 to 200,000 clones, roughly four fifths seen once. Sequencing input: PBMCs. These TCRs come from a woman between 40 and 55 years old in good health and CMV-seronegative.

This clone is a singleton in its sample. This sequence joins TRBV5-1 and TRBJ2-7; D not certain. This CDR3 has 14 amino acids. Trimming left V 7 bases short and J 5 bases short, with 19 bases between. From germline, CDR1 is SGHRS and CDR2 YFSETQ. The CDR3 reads CASRPNSLFNEQYF. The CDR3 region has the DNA TGCGCCAGCCGCCCGAATAGTTTGTTCAACGAGCAGTACTTC.

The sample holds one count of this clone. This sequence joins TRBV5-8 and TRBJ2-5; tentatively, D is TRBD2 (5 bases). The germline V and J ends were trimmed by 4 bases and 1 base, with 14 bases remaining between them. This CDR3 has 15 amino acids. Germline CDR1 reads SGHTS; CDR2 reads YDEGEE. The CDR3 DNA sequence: TGTGCCAGCAGCCCGTACGGGATCCCCCAAGAGACCCAGTACTTC. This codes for CASSPYGIPQETQYF.

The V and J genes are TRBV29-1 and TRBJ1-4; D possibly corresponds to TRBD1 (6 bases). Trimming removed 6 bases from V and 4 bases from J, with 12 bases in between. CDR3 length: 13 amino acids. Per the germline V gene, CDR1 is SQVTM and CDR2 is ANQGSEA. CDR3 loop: CSVQTGFNEKLFF. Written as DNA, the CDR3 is TGCAGCGTGCAGACAGGCTTTAATGAAAAACTGTTTTTT. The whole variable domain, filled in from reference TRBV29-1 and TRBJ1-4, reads SAVISQKPSRDICQRGTSLTIQCQVDSQVTMMFWYRQQPGQSLTLIATANQGSEATYESGFVIDKFPISRPNLTFSTLTVSNMSPEDSSIYLCSVQTGFNEKLFFGSGTQLSVL.

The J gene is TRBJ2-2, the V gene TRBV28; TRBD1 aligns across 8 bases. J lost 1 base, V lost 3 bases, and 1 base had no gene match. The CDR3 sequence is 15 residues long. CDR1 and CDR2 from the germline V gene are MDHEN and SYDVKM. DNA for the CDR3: TGTGCCAGCAGTTTCGGGACAGGGAACACCGGGGAGCTGTTTTTT. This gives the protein CASSFGTGNTGELFF.

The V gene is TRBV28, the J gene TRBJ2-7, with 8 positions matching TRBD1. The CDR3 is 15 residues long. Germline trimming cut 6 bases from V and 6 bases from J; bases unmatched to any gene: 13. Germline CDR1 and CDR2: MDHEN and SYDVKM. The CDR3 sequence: CASSPDRAPRGEQYF. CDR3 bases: TGTGCCAGCAGCCCGGACAGGGCGCCCAGGGGCGAGCAGTACTTC.

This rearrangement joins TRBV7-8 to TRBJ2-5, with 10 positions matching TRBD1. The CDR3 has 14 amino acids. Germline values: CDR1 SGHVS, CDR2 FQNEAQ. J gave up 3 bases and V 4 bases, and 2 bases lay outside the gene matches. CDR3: CASSSGTGEETQYF. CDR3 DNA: TGTGCCAGCAGCTCCGGGACAGGGGAAGAGACCCAGTACTTC.

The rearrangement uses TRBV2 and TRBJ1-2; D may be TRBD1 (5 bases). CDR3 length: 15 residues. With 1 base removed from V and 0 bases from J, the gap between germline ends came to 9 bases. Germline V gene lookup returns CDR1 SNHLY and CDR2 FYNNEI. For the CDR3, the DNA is TGTGCCAGCAGTGAAGAAAGGGGCGCTAACTATGGCTACACCTTC. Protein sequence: CASSEERGANYGYTF.

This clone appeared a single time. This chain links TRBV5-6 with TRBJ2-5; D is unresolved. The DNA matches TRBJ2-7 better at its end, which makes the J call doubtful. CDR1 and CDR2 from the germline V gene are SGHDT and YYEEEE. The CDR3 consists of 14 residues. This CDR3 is CASSFWARSYEQYF. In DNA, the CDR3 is TGTGCCAGCAGCTTTTGGGCCCGGTCCTACGAGCAGTACTTC.

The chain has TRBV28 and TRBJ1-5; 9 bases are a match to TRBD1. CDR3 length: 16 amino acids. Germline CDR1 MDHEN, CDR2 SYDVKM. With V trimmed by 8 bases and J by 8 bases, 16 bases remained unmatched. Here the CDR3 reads CASQRTGGTGKEPQHF. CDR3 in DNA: TGTGCCAGCCAACGGACCGGTGGGACAGGGAAGGAGCCCCAGCATTTT.

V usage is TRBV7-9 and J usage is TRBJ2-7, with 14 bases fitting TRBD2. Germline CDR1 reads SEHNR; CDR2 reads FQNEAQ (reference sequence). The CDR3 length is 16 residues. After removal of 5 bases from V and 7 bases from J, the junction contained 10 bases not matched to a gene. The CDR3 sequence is CASSVGTSGSLYEQYF. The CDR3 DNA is TGTGCCAGCAGCGTGGGGACTAGCGGGAGCTTGTATGAGCAGTACTTC.

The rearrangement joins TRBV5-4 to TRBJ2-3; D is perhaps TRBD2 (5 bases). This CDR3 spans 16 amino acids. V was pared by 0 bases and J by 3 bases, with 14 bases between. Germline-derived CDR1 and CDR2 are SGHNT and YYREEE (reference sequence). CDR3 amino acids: CASSLAGLRATDTQYF. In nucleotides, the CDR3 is TGTGCCAGCAGCTTGGCCGGGTTGCGGGCAACAGATACGCAGTATTTT.

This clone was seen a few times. CDR3 amino acids: CASSQDRAPGEQYF. In nucleotides, the CDR3 is TGCGCCAGCAGCCAAGACAGGGCCCCGGGCGAGCAGTACTTC. The chain joins TRBV4-1 to TRBJ2-7; possible D gene TRBD1, 5 bases. The CDR3 has 14 amino acids. With 0 bases removed from V and 6 bases from J, the gap between germline ends came to 12 bases. Germline V lookup: CDR1 MGHRA, CDR2 YSYEKL.

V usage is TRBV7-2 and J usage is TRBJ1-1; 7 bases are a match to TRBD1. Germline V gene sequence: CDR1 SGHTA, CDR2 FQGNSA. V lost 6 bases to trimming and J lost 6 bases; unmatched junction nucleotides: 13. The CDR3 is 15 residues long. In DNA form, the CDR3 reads TGTGCCAGCAGTTTTACGAGGGGGCAGGGAGCTGAAGCTTTCTTT. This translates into CASSFTRGQGAEAFF.

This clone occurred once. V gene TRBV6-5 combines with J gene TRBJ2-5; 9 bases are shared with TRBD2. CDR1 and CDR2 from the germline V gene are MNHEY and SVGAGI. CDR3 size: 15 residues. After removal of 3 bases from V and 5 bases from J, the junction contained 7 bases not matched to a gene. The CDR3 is CASSYGSGRSETQYF. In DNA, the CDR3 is TGTGCCAGCAGTTATGGTAGCGGGAGATCCGAGACCCAGTACTTC.

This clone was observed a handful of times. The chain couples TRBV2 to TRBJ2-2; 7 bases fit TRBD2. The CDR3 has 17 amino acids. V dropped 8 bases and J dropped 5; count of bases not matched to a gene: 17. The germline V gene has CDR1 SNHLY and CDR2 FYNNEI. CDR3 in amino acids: CASCSSRLAGETGELFF. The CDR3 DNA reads TGTGCCAGCTGCTCGTCCCGACTAGCAGGAGAAACCGGGGAGCTGTTTTTT.

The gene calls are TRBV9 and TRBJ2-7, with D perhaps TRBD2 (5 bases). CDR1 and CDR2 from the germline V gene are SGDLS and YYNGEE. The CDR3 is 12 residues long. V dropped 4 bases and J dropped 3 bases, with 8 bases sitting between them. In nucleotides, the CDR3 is TGTGCCAGCAGCCCGGGATACTACGAGCAGTACTTC. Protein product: CASSPGYYEQYF.

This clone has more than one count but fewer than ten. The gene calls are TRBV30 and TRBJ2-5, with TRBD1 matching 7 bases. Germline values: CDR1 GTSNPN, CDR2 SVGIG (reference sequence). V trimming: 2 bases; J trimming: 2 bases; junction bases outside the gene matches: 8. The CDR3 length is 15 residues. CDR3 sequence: CAWSMGAGGQETQYF. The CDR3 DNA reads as TGTGCCTGGAGTATGGGGGCAGGGGGACAAGAGACCCAGTACTTC.

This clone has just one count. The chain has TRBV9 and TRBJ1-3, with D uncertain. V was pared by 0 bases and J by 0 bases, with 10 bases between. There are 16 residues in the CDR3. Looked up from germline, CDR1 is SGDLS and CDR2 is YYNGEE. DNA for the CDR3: TGTGCCAGCAGCGTAGAGAGAGGTATCTCTGGAAACACCATATATTTT. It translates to CASSVERGISGNTIYF.

This CDR3 is CANRWGQKNSPLHF. Written as DNA, the CDR3 is TGTGCCAACAGATGGGGACAGAAAAATTCACCCCTCCACTTT. The V gene is TRBV6-5, the J gene TRBJ1-6, with 7 bases lining up with TRBD1. Trimming took 10 bases from V and 7 from J; bases not matched to a gene: 10. Germline V gene sequence: CDR1 MNHEY, CDR2 SVGAGI. The CDR3 totals 14 residues.

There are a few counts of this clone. CDR3 DNA: TGTGCCAGCTCCCCGGTGGGGGCCTATGGCTACACCTTC. This encodes CASSPVGAYGYTF. This chain uses TRBV9 with TRBJ1-2; possible D gene TRBD1, 6 bases. The V and J ends lost 7 bases and 4 bases respectively, with 14 bases between them. The CDR3 runs 13 residues. Germline V gives CDR1 SGDLS, CDR2 YYNGEE.

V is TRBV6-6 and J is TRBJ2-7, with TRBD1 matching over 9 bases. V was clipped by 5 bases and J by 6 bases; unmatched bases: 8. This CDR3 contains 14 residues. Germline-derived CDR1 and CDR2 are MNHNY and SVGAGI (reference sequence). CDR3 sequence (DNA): TGTGCCAGCAGTCCGGGACAGGGTCCCCTCGAGCAGTACTTC. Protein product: CASSPGQGPLEQYF.

Here the CDR3 DNA reads TGTGCCAGTAGTATCGGGTGGGGAGGACTCCAAGAGACCCAGTACTTC. It translates to CASSIGWGGLQETQYF. V gene TRBV19 combines with J gene TRBJ2-5; D perhaps matches TRBD2 (6 bases). V was clipped by 3 bases and J by 1 base, with 15 bases between them. Germline CDR1 reads LNHDA; CDR2 reads SQIVND (reference sequence). This CDR3 region has 16 residues.

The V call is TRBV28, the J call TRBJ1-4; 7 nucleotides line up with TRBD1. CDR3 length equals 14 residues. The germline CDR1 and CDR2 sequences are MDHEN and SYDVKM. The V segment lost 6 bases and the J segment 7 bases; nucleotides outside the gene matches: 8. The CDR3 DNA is TGTGCCAGCAGATCCCCGGACAGGTCTGAAAAACTGTTTTTT. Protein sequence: CASRSPDRSEKLFF. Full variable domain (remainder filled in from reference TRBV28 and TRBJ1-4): DVKVTQSSRYLVKRTGEKVFLECVQDMDHENMFWYRQDPGLGLRLIYFSYDVKMKEKGDIPEGYSVSREKKERFSLILESASTNQTSMYLCASRSPDRSEKLFFGSGTQLSVL.

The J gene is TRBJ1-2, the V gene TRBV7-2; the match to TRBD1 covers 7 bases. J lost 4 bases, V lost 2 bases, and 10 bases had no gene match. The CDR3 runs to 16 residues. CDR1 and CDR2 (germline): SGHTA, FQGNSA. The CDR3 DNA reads TGTGCCAGCAGCTTAACCGAGGTAGGGGGCGGCTATGGCTACACCTTC. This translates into CASSLTEVGGGYGYTF.

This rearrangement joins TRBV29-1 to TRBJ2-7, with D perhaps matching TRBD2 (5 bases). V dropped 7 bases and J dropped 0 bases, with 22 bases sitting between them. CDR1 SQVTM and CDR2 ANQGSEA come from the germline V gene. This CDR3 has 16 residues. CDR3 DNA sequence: TGCAGCGCCGCATACCCAGGACTGGGAAGCTCCTACGAGCAGTACTTC. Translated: CSAAYPGLGSSYEQYF.

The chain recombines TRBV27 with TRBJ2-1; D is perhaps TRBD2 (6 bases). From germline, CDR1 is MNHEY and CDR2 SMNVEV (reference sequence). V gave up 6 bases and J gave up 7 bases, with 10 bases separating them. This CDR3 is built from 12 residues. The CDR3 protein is CASSPGTNEQFF. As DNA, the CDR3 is TGTGCCAGCAGCCCCGGGACTAATGAGCAGTTCTTC.